The T cell receptor beta chain described here comes from a study of blood T cell repertoires in COVID-19. Profiling relied on immunoSEQ multiplex PCR, and the TCRdb table lists in-frame clones only, not all of them. This table holds around 250,000 clones, around 84% found once. The TCR sequence derives from a man younger than 30 who had recovered from COVID-19. Material for sequencing was PBMCs or T cells enriched from blood (not recorded which).

CDR3 in DNA: TGTGCCAGCAGTTACTCGAGGACTAGCGGGAGGGATGAGCAGTTCTTC. Its translation is CASSYSRTSGRDEQFF. V gene TRBV6-2 or TRBV6-3 combines with J gene TRBJ2-1, with 15 bases aligning to TRBD2. The CDR3 is 16 residues long. With V trimmed by 0 bases and J by 8 bases, 2 bases remained unmatched. The germline gives CDR1 MNHEY, CDR2 SVGEGT.